This T cell receptor beta chain stems from a study of blood T cell repertoires in COVID-19. From germline, CDR1 is SEHNR and CDR2 FQNEAQ (reference sequence). The CDR3 has 14 amino acids. V was pared by 5 bases and J by 4 bases, with 4 bases of the junction left unmatched. Method: immunoSEQ multiplex PCR; TCRdb's copy keeps in-frame clones and lacks some. This table has about 180,000 clones, approximately 87% appearing once. The sequenced sample consisted of peripheral blood. This sequence was found in a woman in her 70s with COVID-19, enrolled during active disease. This rearrangement joins TRBV7-9 to TRBJ2-7; 11 nucleotides match TRBD2. In DNA form, the CDR3 reads TGTGCCAGCAGCGCCGGGACTAGCGGATACGAGCAGTACTTC. Its translation is CASSAGTSGYEQYF.